A single sample gave rise to the 30 T cell receptor beta chains below, sequenced in a study of T cells in Graves' hyperthyroidism and ophthalmopathy. RNA transcripts provided the source from which TCR beta CDR3 regions were amplified. A set of HTBI primers served as the primers for a first-round RT-PCR of the TCR CDR3. MiXCR was run by TCRdb on the multiplex PCR reads, yielding one entry per CDR3 protein. The data show 500,000 to 750,000 distinct CDR3 sequences, with 15% to 18% seen just once and around 6.6% held by the top ten. The sample consisted of blood. These TCRs come from a woman aged 30 to 39 with Graves' hyperthyroidism.

The sample holds a few counts of this clonotype. The CDR3 region has the DNA TGTGCCAGCAGCTACCTCCAGGGGTTAGCCAAAAACATTCAGTACTTC. Translation: CASSYLQGLAKNIQYF. V usage is TRBV28 and J usage is TRBJ2-4; maybe TRBD1 (6 bases). Germline CDR1 reads MDHEN; CDR2 reads SYDVKM. V lost 6 bases and J lost 0, with 15 bases in between. The CDR3 has 16 residues.

V usage is TRBV6-1 and J usage is TRBJ1-2; 7 positions match TRBD1. The CDR3 sequence is 14 residues long. The ends lost 6 bases at V and 1 base at J; junction bases unmatched: 5. Germline-derived CDR1 and CDR2 are MNHNS and SASEGT. CDR3 DNA: TGTGCCAGCAGCAGGGGGACAGATAACTATGGCTACACCTTC. Amino acid sequence: CASSRGTDNYGYTF.

This clonotype was counted at least ten times. The rearrangement joins TRBV18 to TRBJ1-4; D unresolved. The V and J ends lost 2 bases and 4 bases respectively, with 14 bases between them. CDR3 length: 16 residues. Germline CDR1 KGHSH, CDR2 LQKENI. The CDR3 sequence is CASSPGSHGDNEKLFF. For the CDR3, the DNA is TGTGCCAGCTCACCAGGATCGCACGGGGATAATGAAAAACTGTTTTTT.

This clonotype was counted ten times or more. V is TRBV2 and J is TRBJ2-6; D is possibly TRBD2 (6 bases). Trimming pared 3 bases from V and 0 bases from J, leaving 18 bases between. This CDR3 spans 19 amino acids. The V gene's germline CDR1 is SNHLY and CDR2 FYNNEI. The CDR3 DNA sequence: TGTGCCAGCAGTGAGGTTACGGGGGAGGCCTTCTCTGGGGCCAACGTCCTGACTTTC. This gives the protein CASSEVTGEAFSGANVLTF.

This clonotype has at least ten counts. J is TRBJ2-3 and V is TRBV7-9, with 12 bases lining up with TRBD2. Per germline, CDR1 SEHNR and CDR2 FQNEAQ (reference sequence). The CDR3 sequence is 15 residues long. Trimming removed 4 bases from V and 4 bases from J; junction bases left unmatched: 3. Written as DNA, the CDR3 is TGTGCCAGCAGCTCCTCTAGCGGGAGGGCAGATACGCAGTATTTT. It specifies CASSSSSGRADTQYF.

The CDR3 coding sequence is TGTGCCAGCAGCGCCCGCCCTAGCGGGACGAATGAGCAGTTCTTC. It yields the protein CASSARPSGTNEQFF. The V gene is TRBV9, the J gene TRBJ2-1; the match to TRBD2 covers 9 bases. The CDR3 has 15 amino acids. V was pared by 3 bases and J by 7 bases, with 8 bases of the junction left unmatched. The germline V gene encodes CDR1 SGDLS and CDR2 YYNGEE.

This clonotype was recorded a few times. The rearrangement joins TRBV28 to TRBJ2-2; the match to TRBD2 covers 10 bases. V shed 5 bases, J shed 3 bases, and the junction held 15 bases outside the gene matches. The CDR3 sequence is 19 residues long. CDR1 and CDR2 (germline): MDHEN, SYDVKM. The CDR3 is CASSPYQSRLAGDTGELFF. As DNA, the CDR3 is TGTGCCAGCAGTCCCTACCAATCCCGGCTAGCGGGAGACACCGGGGAGCTGTTTTTT. Filled out from reference TRBV28 and TRBJ2-2, the complete variable domain reads DVKVTQSSRYLVKRTGEKVFLECVQDMDHENMFWYRQDPGLGLRLIYFSYDVKMKEKGDIPEGYSVSREKKERFSLILESASTNQTSMYLCASSPYQSRLAGDTGELFFGEGSRLTVL.

This clonotype was found many times. The chain employs TRBV20-1 and TRBJ2-7; 14 bases fit TRBD2. Germline V gene lookup returns CDR1 DFQATT and CDR2 SNEGSKA (reference sequence). Unmatched junction bases numbered 15, after V lost 2 bases and J lost 3 bases. The CDR3 totals 19 residues. The CDR3 DNA reads as TGCAGTGCTAGACCATTACCGGGACTAGCGGGAGAGGGGCACTACGAGCAGTACTTC. Protein sequence: CSARPLPGLAGEGHYEQYF.

This clonotype was picked up many times. The chain employs TRBV2 and TRBJ2-1, with D hard to call. Trimming took 10 bases from V and 12 from J, leaving 28 bases between them. Germline V gene sequence: CDR1 SNHLY, CDR2 FYNNEI. The CDR3 is 15 residues long. CDR3 DNA: TGTGCCACCTCCTACTCCACGATCGGACGGGTTGGGCAGTTCTTC. This codes for CATSYSTIGRVGQFF. Combining the CDR3 with reference TRBV2 and TRBJ2-1 gives the whole variable domain EPEVTQTPSHQVTQMGQEVILRCVPISNHLYFYWYRQILGQKVEFLVSFYNNEISEKSEIFDDQFSVERPDGSNFTLKIRSTKLEDSAMYFCATSYSTIGRVGQFFGPGTRLTVL.

This clonotype has ten or more counts. This chain uses TRBV18 with TRBJ2-5; TRBD2 aligns across 11 bases. The V segment lost 2 bases and the J segment 5 bases; nucleotides outside the gene matches: 4. Germline V gene lookup returns CDR1 KGHSH and CDR2 LQKENI. This CDR3 spans 15 amino acids. CDR3 residues: CASSPTSGRWETQYF. CDR3 sequence (DNA): TGTGCCAGCTCACCAACTAGCGGGAGATGGGAGACCCAGTACTTC.

The chain uses TRBV7-9 and TRBJ2-1, with D perhaps given as TRBD1 or TRBD2 (6 bases each). CDR3 length equals 14 residues. The V gene's germline CDR1 is SEHNR and CDR2 FQNEAQ (reference sequence). V shed 2 bases and J shed 8 bases, with 13 bases lying between them. This CDR3 reads CASSLRGLTDEQFF. DNA of the CDR3: TGTGCCAGCAGCTTACGGGGGCTCACGGATGAGCAGTTCTTC.

CDR3 region: CAWRTPGTGTSYEQYF. The DNA of the CDR3 is TGTGCCTGGAGGACCCCCGGGACAGGGACCTCCTACGAGCAGTACTTC. This chain links TRBV30 with TRBJ2-7, with 9 bases identical to TRBD1. The CDR3 covers 16 residues. V trimming: 3 bases; J trimming: 0 bases; junction bases outside the gene matches: 9. Germline V gene sequence: CDR1 GTSNPN, CDR2 SVGIG (reference sequence).

Ten or more counts support this clonotype. In nucleotides, the CDR3 is TGTGCCAGCAGCTTGGCTAGGTCTGCTAACTATGGCTACACCTTC. Protein: CASSLARSANYGYTF. This chain links TRBV5-5 with TRBJ1-2; the D is unclear. V was cut by 0 bases and J by 0 bases, with 9 bases left in between. Germline V CDR1 and CDR2: SGHKS, YYEKEE (reference sequence). The CDR3 is 15 residues long.

V is TRBV5-1 and J is TRBJ1-2; TRBD1 aligns across 8 bases. Germline V gene data show CDR1 as SGHRS and CDR2 as YFSETQ. Germline trimming cut 3 bases from V and 4 bases from J; bases unmatched to any gene: 8. This CDR3 has 15 residues. The CDR3 DNA reads TGCGCCAGCAGCTCCAACTCAGGGGGCCTCTATGGCTACACCTTC. Its translation is CASSSNSGGLYGYTF. Full variable domain (missing parts from reference TRBV5-1 and TRBJ1-2): KAGVTQTPRYLIKTRGQQVTLSCSPISGHRSVSWYQQTPGQGLQFLFEYFSETQRNKGNFPGRFSGRQFSNSRSEMNVSTLELGDSALYLCASSSNSGGLYGYTFGSGTRLTVV.

This clonotype was counted a few times. The chain carries TRBV27 and TRBJ1-4, with a weak D call TRBD1 (5 bases). The CDR3 spans 15 residues. Germline V gene lookup returns CDR1 MNHEY and CDR2 SMNVEV (reference sequence). V gave up 3 bases and J gave up 7 bases, with 15 bases separating them. The CDR3 is CASSLLAGSVEKLFF. CDR3 nucleotides: TGTGCCAGCAGTTTGTTGGCAGGGTCCGTTGAAAAACTGTTTTTT.

This clonotype was recorded at least ten times. This chain connects TRBV5-1 to TRBJ2-7; D unclear. From germline, CDR1 is SGHRS and CDR2 YFSETQ. The germline V and J ends were trimmed by 1 base and 6 bases, with 11 bases remaining between them. The CDR3 extends over 13 amino acids. The DNA of the CDR3 is TGCGCCAGCAGCTTGAAAGGTGGGTCCGAGCAGTACTTC. It specifies CASSLKGGSEQYF.

This clonotype was picked up many times. This chain joins TRBV5-1 and TRBJ2-7; 10 nucleotides line up with TRBD1. The germline gives CDR1 SGHRS, CDR2 YFSETQ. Trimming at V came to 5 bases and at J to 3 bases, leaving 8 bases not matched to a gene. The CDR3 contains 15 residues. CDR3 sequence: CASSTSGTGVYEQYF. The CDR3, as DNA: TGCGCCAGCAGTACTTCCGGGACAGGGGTCTACGAGCAGTACTTC.

This chain uses TRBV9 with TRBJ1-1; D is unresolved. Germline CDR1 reads SGDLS; CDR2 reads YYNGEE. Trimming stripped 4 bases from V and 1 base from J, with 11 bases between. The CDR3 sequence is 14 residues long. The CDR3 reads CASSSPGPNTEAFF. The DNA of the CDR3 is TGTGCCAGCAGCTCCCCAGGACCGAACACTGAAGCTTTCTTT.

This clonotype showed up just a few times. The chain combines TRBV25-1 with TRBJ2-1; 7 bases fit TRBD1. CDR1 and CDR2 (germline): MGHDK, SYGVNS. The V and J ends lost 7 bases and 1 base, in that order; junction bases with no gene match: 4. The CDR3 runs 14 residues. Here the CDR3 DNA reads TGTGCCAGCAACCGGGACAGTTCCTACAATGAGCAGTTCTTC. Translating it yields CASNRDSSYNEQFF.

This clonotype was picked up many times. This chain connects TRBV9 to TRBJ2-1; D gene unclear. V was pared by 4 bases and J by 6 bases, with 14 bases between. The germline V gene has CDR1 SGDLS and CDR2 YYNGEE. The CDR3 extends over 14 amino acids. The CDR3 bases are TGTGCCAGCAGCCCCCCGGGCCGGATCAATGAGCAGTTCTTC. This sequence encodes CASSPPGRINEQFF.

The chain uses TRBV12-3 or TRBV12-4 and TRBJ2-1; 8 positions agree with TRBD2. Trimming took 7 bases from V and 6 from J; bases not matched to a gene: 11. The CDR3 is 15 amino acids. The CDR3 region has the DNA TGTGCCAGCACTGAGGGCCTAGCGGGCCCCAATGAGCAGTTCTTC. Translated, it gives CASTEGLAGPNEQFF.

The V gene is TRBV12-3 or TRBV12-4, the J gene TRBJ2-5; D possibly corresponds to TRBD1 (7 bases). The CDR3 covers 15 residues. Trimming cost V 5 bases and J 6 bases, with 19 bases left between them. CDR3 region: CASSLSGGDRKTQYF. CDR3 bases: TGTGCCAGCAGTCTCTCTGGCGGGGACAGAAAGACCCAGTACTTC.

This clonotype was counted a few times. This chain connects TRBV19 to TRBJ2-1; possibly TRBD1 for D (5 bases). The V and J ends lost 7 bases and 4 bases respectively, with 17 bases between them. CDR1 is LNHDA, CDR2 SQIVND, per germline (reference sequence). The CDR3 covers 15 residues. This chain's CDR3 is CASTKGPGPYNEQFF. Written as DNA, the CDR3 is TGTGCCAGTACCAAGGGGCCGGGCCCTTACAATGAGCAGTTCTTC.

The chain uses TRBV29-1 and TRBJ2-7; the match to TRBD2 covers 7 bases. Looked up from germline, CDR1 is SQVTM and CDR2 is ANQGSEA. The CDR3 has 13 amino acids. V was pared by 4 bases and J by 7 bases, with 10 bases of the junction left unmatched. CDR3 region: CSVGQREGYEQYF. The CDR3 DNA reads TGCAGCGTTGGCCAGCGGGAAGGGTATGAGCAGTACTTC.

The chain uses TRBV7-6 and TRBJ2-7, with 13 bases lining up with TRBD2. The trim removed 3 bases at V and 5 bases at J, leaving 1 base unmatched. CDR3 length: 14 residues. Germline values: CDR1 SGHVS, CDR2 FNYEAQ. CDR3 nucleotide sequence: TGTGCCAGCAGCTTCGGGACTAGCGGGGACGAGCAGTACTTC. Translation gives CASSFGTSGDEQYF.

The chain employs TRBV30 and TRBJ2-7, with TRBD2 matching 9 bases. The V gene's germline CDR1 is GTSNPN and CDR2 SVGIG (reference sequence). The V and J ends lost 2 bases and 5 bases, in that order; junction bases with no gene match: 7. The CDR3 has 14 residues. The CDR3 is CAWSRGSGSHEQYF. In DNA, the CDR3 is TGTGCCTGGAGTAGGGGTAGCGGGAGTCACGAGCAGTACTTC.

This clonotype came up many times. The chain employs TRBV30 and TRBJ1-3, with D unclear. Germline assignment: CDR1 GTSNPN and CDR2 SVGIG (reference sequence). Trimming took 0 bases from V and 4 from J, leaving 10 bases between them. This CDR3 comprises 14 residues. In DNA, the CDR3 is TGTGCCTGGAGTGTAGGGCAGGCCGGAAACACCATATATTTT. The encoded protein is CAWSVGQAGNTIYF.

The chain employs TRBV19 and TRBJ2-2; D unclear. The CDR3 is made up of 13 amino acids. The V gene lost 1 base and the J gene lost 5 bases, with 5 bases spanning the gap. Germline assignment: CDR1 LNHDA and CDR2 SQIVND (reference sequence). In DNA, the CDR3 is TGTGCCAGTAGTATAGTAAGGACCGGGGAGCTGTTTTTT. Its translation is CASSIVRTGELFF.

This clonotype occurred many times. The chain couples TRBV10-3 to TRBJ2-5; weak D call: TRBD1 (5 bases). Trimming took 3 bases from V and 4 from J, leaving 12 bases between them. Germline CDR1 and CDR2: ENHRY and SYGVKD. The CDR3 loop spans 14 amino acids. DNA of the CDR3: TGTGCCATCAGTGACAGGACAAGTGGAGAGACCCAGTACTTC. Encoded protein: CAISDRTSGETQYF.

The V call is TRBV5-6, the J call TRBJ1-1; no firm D call. This CDR3 contains 13 residues. V dropped 0 bases and J dropped 3 bases, with 6 bases sitting between them. Germline lookup yields CDR1 SGHDT and CDR2 YYEEEE. The CDR3 sequence: CASSLGYHTEAFF. Written as DNA, the CDR3 is TGTGCCAGCAGCTTGGGTTACCACACTGAAGCTTTCTTT.